One sample yielded the 9 T cell receptor beta chains listed below, sequenced in a study of ipilimumab plus nivolumab after autologous stem cell transplantation. Measured with immunoSEQ multiplex PCR; TCRdb has only the in-frame clones, and not every one. The sample yields some 11,000 clones, 75% seen once. Sequenced here: PBMCs, sampled in a trial of ipilimumab plus nivolumab as post-transplant consolidation. These receptor sequences come from a male donor with multiple myeloma.

The V call is TRBV6-6, the J call TRBJ2-7; 11 bases agree with TRBD1. Germline CDR1 MNHNY, CDR2 SVGAGI (reference sequence). With 4 bases clipped from V and 5 bases from J, the junction kept 4 bases outside the gene matches. The CDR3 runs 14 residues. Written as DNA, the CDR3 is TGTGCCAGCAGTTCGGGACAGGGGGGAAACGAGCAGTACTTC. Its protein product is CASSSGQGGNEQYF.

V is TRBV7-9 and J is TRBJ2-3; TRBD1 agrees at 8 bases. V was clipped by 3 bases and J by 4 bases; unmatched bases: 9. Germline loops: CDR1 SEHNR, CDR2 FQNEAQ (reference sequence). This CDR3 has 16 residues. The CDR3 sequence is CASSFRQGPPADTQYF. The DNA of the CDR3 is TGTGCCAGCAGCTTCCGACAGGGGCCCCCAGCAGATACGCAGTATTTT.

The chain couples TRBV30 to TRBJ1-6; a weak D match, TRBD1 (5 bases). In germline, CDR1 is GTSNPN, CDR2 SVGIG (reference sequence). Trimming removed 7 bases at V and 4 bases at J, with 11 bases between. There are 13 residues in the CDR3. The CDR3, as DNA: TGTGCCTCAGAAGGGGCGTATAATTCACCCCTCCACTTT. Translation: CASEGAYNSPLHF.

V is TRBV29-1 and J is TRBJ2-3, with 7 positions matching TRBD1. V shed 3 bases, J shed 8 bases, and the junction held 8 bases outside the gene matches. Germline CDR1 reads SQVTM; CDR2 reads ANQGSEA. The CDR3 is made up of 13 amino acids. In nucleotides, the CDR3 is TGCAGCGTTGACCGGACAGGAGTAGCTACGCAGTATTTT. Protein: CSVDRTGVATQYF.

CDR3 sequence (DNA): TGTGCCAGCAGCAAAGGGGGAGTAGGGAGGGATACGCAGTATTTT. Amino acids: CASSKGGVGRDTQYF. This rearrangement joins TRBV21-1 to TRBJ2-3; the table's D call, TRBD2, has no DNA check behind it. TRBV21-1 is recorded as a pseudogene. The CDR3 is made up of 15 amino acids.

In DNA form, the CDR3 reads TGTGCCAGCAGCTCTAGCGGGGGAGCTCTAGAGACCCAGTACTTC. It is translated as CASSSSGGALETQYF. J is TRBJ2-5 and V is TRBV7-3, with 10 positions matching TRBD2. V dropped 4 bases and J dropped 4; count of bases not matched to a gene: 6. There are 15 residues in the CDR3. The germline V gene encodes CDR1 SGHTA and CDR2 FQGTGA. The whole variable domain, remainder taken from reference TRBV7-3 and TRBJ2-5, is GAGVSQTPSNKVTEKGKYVELRCDPISGHTALYWYRQSLGQGPEFLIYFQGTGAADDSGLPNDRFFAVRPEGSVSTLKIQRTERGDSAVYLCASSSSGGALETQYFGPGTRLLVL.

The genes are TRBV6-6 and TRBJ2-3; TRBD1 aligns across 9 bases. The CDR3 is made up of 15 amino acids. Germline lookup yields CDR1 MNHNY and CDR2 SVGAGI (reference sequence). V lost 6 bases and J lost 2; bases outside the gene matches: 6. The CDR3 spells CASSSQGAYTDTQYF. The CDR3 DNA follows: TGTGCCAGCAGCTCACAGGGGGCCTACACAGATACGCAGTATTTT.

This clone was found once. As DNA, the CDR3 is TGTGCCAGCTCACCATGGCAGGAGACAAACACTGAAGCTTTCTTT. Protein: CASSPWQETNTEAFF. The chain carries TRBV18 and TRBJ1-1; D remains unclear. V lost 2 bases to trimming and J lost 2 bases, with 12 bases between them. Per the germline V gene, CDR1 is KGHSH and CDR2 is LQKENI. The CDR3 is 15 residues long.

The chain uses TRBV5-1 and TRBJ1-1; tentative D call: TRBD1 (6 bases). V lost 0 bases, J lost 5 bases, and 11 bases lay in between. CDR1 is SGHRS and CDR2 is YFSETQ in the germline V gene. This CDR3 comprises 14 residues. CDR3 coding DNA: TGCGCCAGCAGCTTGGAGGCGGGGGCGACTGAAGCTTTCTTT. Protein: CASSLEAGATEAFF.